This paragraph covers one T cell receptor (beta chain) sequence. What it binds is not known. This specimen belongs to a study of cytomegalovirus exposure and HLA in healthy donors. On the study more broadly: In a previous analysis, 117 million unique TCR beta sequences were found from 150 million to 200 million T cells. Early release data held about 92 million unique TCRs from HLA-typed donors. General study results and limits: V- and J-gene trimming in TCR beta was tied to a missense DCLRE1C variant by an analysis performed later. Most TCR sequences showed up rarely, but some public TCRs showed up in many donors.

CDR1 is KGHSH and CDR2 is LQKENI in the germline V gene. The CDR3 is 14 residues long. The V gene lost 3 bases and the J gene lost 1 base, with 10 bases spanning the gap. PCR used 60 Vbeta primers and 13 Jbeta primers. Here immunoSEQ multiplex PCR was the method, and the copy in TCRdb shows in-frame clones only, minus some. The table has over 75,000 clones, more than 75% seen once. The origin of this receptor is a man aged 30 to 45 in good health and CMV-seropositive. The genes are TRBV18 and TRBJ2-7; the D gene is possibly TRBD2 (6 bases). The sample comprised PBMCs. The CDR3 DNA is TGTGCCAGCTCACCCCGGGACTGGTCCTACGAGCAGTACTTC. Protein sequence: CASSPRDWSYEQYF.